The clone carrying this TCR beta chain was seen ten or more times. Its target is not known. Trimming removed 5 bases from V and 7 bases from J; junction bases left unmatched: 9. Germline V gene sequence: CDR1 MDHEN, CDR2 SYDVKM. CDR3 size: 15 residues. This entry comes from a study of identical twins. Findings and caveats of the study: Models underestimated how often monozygotic twins shared out-of-frame TCR alpha. Within cord blood, abundant beta clonotypes carried fewer insertions, but memory repertoires showed no such trend. Because invariant MAIT and iNKT cells could be present, zero-insertion analyses could be partly confounded.

Unique molecular identifiers were in the cDNA, with template-switch universal primer binding. MiXCR was run by TCRdb on the 5' RACE reads, yielding one entry per CDR3 protein. Among around 240,000 distinct CDR3 sequences, under 12% were seen once, and the ten largest hold more than 8.5%. This clonotype was sampled from a man in his forties or fifties in good health. This sequence joins TRBV28 and TRBJ1-5; 9 bases are a match to TRBD1. Sequenced sample: memory T cells sorted from blood. In DNA form, the CDR3 reads TGTGCCAGCAGTGCATGGGGACAGGGTGGGCAGCCCCAGCATTTT. Translating gives CASSAWGQGGQPQHF.